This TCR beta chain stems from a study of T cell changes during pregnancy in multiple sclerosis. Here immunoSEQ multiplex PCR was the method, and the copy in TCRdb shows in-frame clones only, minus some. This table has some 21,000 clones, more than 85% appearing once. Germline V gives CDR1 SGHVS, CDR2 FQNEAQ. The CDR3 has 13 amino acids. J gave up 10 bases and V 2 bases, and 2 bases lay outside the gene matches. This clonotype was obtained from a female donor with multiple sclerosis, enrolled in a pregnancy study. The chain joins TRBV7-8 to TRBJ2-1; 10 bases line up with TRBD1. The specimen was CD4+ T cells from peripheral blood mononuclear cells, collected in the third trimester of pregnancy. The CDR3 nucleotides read TGTGCCAGCAGCTTAAGGGACAGGGGAGAGCAGTTCTTC. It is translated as CASSLRDRGEQFF.